The 8 T cell receptor beta chains presented below share a single source sample, sequenced in a study of control samples from healthy donors and cancer patients. The table came from immunoSEQ multiplex PCR; TCRdb's copy has only in-frame clones and leaves some out. This sample has some 140,000 clones, with approximately 91% found just once. Sequenced: blood. These receptors came from a young woman in good health.

The chain has TRBV11-3 and TRBJ2-1; D ambiguous. Trimming pared 2 bases from V and 5 bases from J, leaving 13 bases between. Per the germline V gene, CDR1 is SGHNT and CDR2 is YENEEA. The CDR3 spans 15 residues. CDR3 nucleotides: TGTGCCAGCAGCTTATCCCTATTAAAGGACAATGAGCAGTTCTTC. This translates into CASSLSLLKDNEQFF.

This chain uses TRBV6-2 or TRBV6-3 with TRBJ1-1; D remains unclear. This CDR3 is 15 amino acids long. V was cut by 6 bases and J by 1 base, with 15 bases left in between. The germline gives CDR1 MNHEY, CDR2 SVGEGT. The chain's CDR3 is CASSPDIVGNTEAFF. CDR3 nucleotides: TGTGCCAGCAGCCCCGACATAGTCGGGAACACTGAAGCTTTCTTT.

The rearrangement joins TRBV3-1 (or the pseudogene TRBV3-2) to TRBJ2-7, with D possibly TRBD1 on 6 matching bases. The V gene lost 4 bases and the J gene lost 2 bases, with 15 bases spanning the gap. Germline V gene lookup returns CDR1 LGHDT and CDR2 YNNKEL (reference sequence). This CDR3 has 15 residues. The CDR3 loop reads CASSPPGTRTYEQYF. The CDR3 DNA reads as TGTGCCAGCAGCCCGCCCGGGACACGGACCTACGAGCAGTACTTC.

V and J are TRBV7-9 and TRBJ2-1; TRBD2 matches at 11 bases. J was trimmed by 4 bases and V by 5 bases; bases with no gene match: 16. CDR3 length: 19 residues. Germline CDR1 reads SEHNR; CDR2 reads FQNEAQ (reference sequence). Here the CDR3 reads CASSPPLASGRTLYNEQFF. In nucleotides, the CDR3 is TGTGCCAGCAGCCCGCCCCTGGCTAGCGGGAGGACCCTATACAATGAGCAGTTCTTC.

The V and J genes are TRBV4-2 and TRBJ2-1; 8 bases match TRBD1. The junction had 8 bases not matched to a gene; V was cut back by 0 bases and J by 7 bases. In germline, CDR1 is LGHNA, CDR2 YNFKEQ. The length of the CDR3 is 16 residues. CDR3: CASSQEGQGAYNEQFF. CDR3 DNA: TGTGCCAGCAGCCAAGAAGGGCAGGGGGCATATAATGAGCAGTTCTTC.

This chain links TRBV3-1 (or the pseudogene TRBV3-2) with TRBJ2-2; 9 bases line up with TRBD2. Germline V gives CDR1 LGHDT, CDR2 YNNKEL (reference sequence). Losses at the gene ends were 5 bases for V and 8 bases for J; bases not matched to a gene: 15. CDR3 length equals 17 residues. The DNA of the CDR3 is TGTGCCAGCAGCAGACGGACTAGCGCCTTGAGGAGTGGGGAGCTGTTTTTT. Amino acids: CASSRRTSALRSGELFF.

This chain joins TRBV3-1 (or the pseudogene TRBV3-2) and TRBJ2-7; unclear D gene. Germline CDR1 is LGHDT and CDR2 is YNNKEL (reference sequence). The CDR3 is 15 amino acids. The V and J ends lost 1 base and 3 bases respectively, with 13 bases between them. The CDR3 DNA sequence: TGTGCCAGCAGCCAAGCCCTTGGAAATGACTACGAGCAGTACTTC. Its protein product is CASSQALGNDYEQYF.

As DNA, the CDR3 is TGTGCCAGCACCGTTCCCGACAGGTCCTATGGCTACACCTTC. Encoded protein: CASTVPDRSYGYTF. V gene TRBV5-4 combines with J gene TRBJ1-2; D perhaps matches TRBD1 (6 bases). This CDR3 is 14 amino acids long. V shed 6 bases and J shed 4 bases, with 16 bases lying between them. Germline CDR1 reads SGHNT; CDR2 reads YYREEE (reference sequence).